These T cell receptor beta chains were read from a single sample in a study of T-cell memory formation after mild COVID-19. One entry per CDR3 protein results from TCRdb running MiXCR on the 5' RACE reads. The profile covers approximately 150,000 distinct CDR3 sequences, with roughly 19% appearing a single time and 2% to 2.5% taken by the ten largest. Source material: PBMCs or a T cell subset sorted from them (not recorded which). The receptors originated from an adult woman who had mild COVID-19 (a few samples of this study predate the infection). Cell type and time point are not known. CDR3s include the opening cysteine and the closing phenylalanine or tryptophan. The order of the fields is CDR3 length, clone size, J gene, V gene, D gene, CDR3 protein, CDR3 DNA. The D gene is left open where the match is weak. Where a row states a size, it is once, few, many or the class of an expanded clone; other rows omit it.

16 | - | TRBJ2-7 | TRBV7-2 | TRBD1 | CASSLSGGQGTYEQYF | TGTGCCAGCAGCTTATCTGGGGGACAGGGAACCTACGAGCAGTACTTC
19 | - | TRBJ2-6 | TRBV3-1 | - | CASSQLRAGFSSGANVLTF | TGTGCCAGCAGCCAACTGCGCGCGGGCTTTAGCTCTGGGGCCAACGTCCTGACTTTC
18 | few | TRBJ1-6 | TRBV7-9 | TRBD1 | CASRGRDRGISYNSPLHF | TGTGCCAGCAGAGGCCGGGACAGGGGAATCTCCTATAATTCACCCCTCCACTTT
12 | few | TRBJ2-3 | TRBV7-6 | - | CASSFKGDTQYF | TGTGCCAGCAGCTTCAAGGGGGATACGCAGTATTTT
13 | few | TRBJ1-2 | TRBV27 | - | CASSISGGGGYTF | TGTGCCAGCAGTATATCGGGAGGTGGCGGCTACACCTTC
14 | - | TRBJ2-4 | TRBV30 | TRBD1 | CAWNDRGAKNIQYF | TGTGCCTGGAACGACAGGGGGGCCAAAAACATTCAGTACTTC
18 | few | TRBJ1-1 | TRBV5-1 | TRBD1 | CASSQGQGPGHRMTEAFF | TGCGCCAGCAGCCAGGGACAGGGGCCGGGACATCGAATGACTGAAGCTTTCTTT
15 | few | TRBJ2-2 | TRBV20-1 | TRBD1 | CSARLQGANTGELFF | TGCAGTGCTAGATTACAGGGGGCGAACACCGGGGAGCTGTTTTTT
12 | - | TRBJ2-7 | TRBV7-9 | - | CASSQTPDEQYF | TGTGCCAGCAGCCAGACCCCGGACGAGCAGTACTTC
11 | - | TRBJ1-2 | TRBV3-1 | - | CASSQYQGYTF | TGTGCCAGCAGCCAATACCAGGGCTACACCTTC
16 | few | TRBJ1-2 | TRBV4-1 | TRBD1 | CASSQEGTGGFYGYTF | TGCGCCAGCAGCCAAGAGGGGACAGGGGGGTTTTATGGCTACACCTTC
13 | few | TRBJ1-1 | TRBV12-3/TRBV12-4 | TRBD1 | CASRPTGGTEAFF | TGTGCCAGCAGACCGACAGGGGGCACTGAAGCTTTCTTT
15 | many | TRBJ2-2 | TRBV20-1 | - | CSARREGATTGELFF | TGCAGTGCTAGGAGGGAGGGGGCGACCACCGGGGAGCTGTTTTTT
12 | few | TRBJ2-5 | TRBV29-1 | - | CSVGPGSSPQYF | TGCAGCGTTGGACCCGGATCGTCGCCCCAGTACTTC
14 | few | TRBJ2-7 | TRBV19 | TRBD1 | CASSTGQGANEQYF | TGTGCCAGTAGTACGGGACAGGGGGCAAACGAGCAGTACTTC
17 | few | TRBJ2-7 | TRBV4-2 | TRBD1 | CASSHSPGTGALYEQYF | TGTGCCAGCAGCCACTCCCCTGGGACAGGAGCCCTCTACGAGCAGTACTTC
15 | few | TRBJ2-5 | TRBV3-1 | - | CASSDVRASQETQYF | TGTGCCAGCAGTGACGTTAGGGCGTCCCAAGAGACCCAGTACTTC
17 | few | TRBJ2-1 | TRBV3-1 | TRBD2 | CASSPTRSGRGYNEQFF | TGTGCCAGCAGCCCAACCAGGAGCGGGAGGGGCTACAATGAGCAGTTCTTC
16 | few | TRBJ2-1 | TRBV18 | TRBD2 | CASSSRTSSNGNEQFF | TGTGCCAGCTCATCTCGGACTAGCTCCAACGGGAATGAGCAGTTCTTC
15 | - | TRBJ1-1 | TRBV12-3/TRBV12-4 | - | CASRGPAAPTSEAFF | TGTGCCAGCAGGGGGCCCGCAGCCCCGACCTCTGAAGCTTTCTTT
16 | - | TRBJ2-1 | TRBV10-3 | TRBD2 | CAISQRTSVPYNEQFF | TGTGCCATCAGCCAGAGGACTAGCGTACCCTACAATGAGCAGTTCTTC
14 | - | TRBJ2-7 | TRBV24-1 | - | CATSDHSGSYEQYF | TGTGCCACCAGTGACCACAGCGGTTCCTACGAGCAGTACTTC
14 | - | TRBJ1-1 | TRBV5-1 | - | CASRERPSNTEAFF | TGCGCCAGCAGGGAAAGACCTTCGAACACTGAAGCTTTCTTT
13 | - | TRBJ2-7 | TRBV15 | - | CATSRPPVVEQYF | TGTGCCACCAGCAGGCCCCCAGTGGTCGAGCAGTACTTC
12 | - | TRBJ1-2 | TRBV10-3 | - | CAISDDRDGYTF | TGTGCCATCAGTGACGATCGGGATGGCTACACCTTC
21 | once | TRBJ1-5 | TRBV7-2 | - | CASSLRLHGTGWGYSNQPQHF | TGTGCCAGCAGCTTAAGGTTACACGGCACAGGGTGGGGTTATAGCAATCAGCCCCAGCATTTT
13 | few | TRBJ2-5 | TRBV29-1 | - | CSVGGNRRETQYF | TGCAGCGTTGGGGGAAACAGGAGAGAGACCCAGTACTTC
14 | - | TRBJ1-2 | TRBV11-2 | - | CASSLGQINYGYTF | TGTGCCAGCAGCTTAGGACAGATTAACTATGGCTACACCTTC
14 | many | TRBJ2-3 | TRBV7-2 | TRBD1 | CASSLRQGADTQYF | TGTGCCAGCAGCTTAAGACAGGGAGCAGATACGCAGTATTTT
15 | few | TRBJ1-1 | TRBV20-1 | - | CSANRRGGLNTEAFF | TGCAGTGCGAACCGACGTGGCGGATTGAACACTGAAGCTTTCTTT
12 | few | TRBJ2-5 | TRBV24-1 | - | CATRIGGETQYF | TGTGCCACCAGAATAGGAGGAGAGACCCAGTACTTC
15 | many | TRBJ2-5 | TRBV5-1 | - | CASSLAAIQGETQYF | TGCGCCAGCAGCTTGGCCGCTATCCAGGGAGAGACCCAGTACTTC
14 | - | TRBJ1-5 | TRBV7-6 | - | CASSLAGHNQPQHF | TGTGCCAGCAGCTTAGCAGGGCACAATCAGCCCCAGCATTTT